The clone carrying this TCR beta chain has at least ten counts. Its matching antigen is unknown. The CDR3 totals 13 residues. V lost 3 bases and J lost 2, with 7 bases in between. Germline V lookup: CDR1 SGHTA, CDR2 FQGNSA. The entry originates in a study of T cell repertoires in cytomegalovirus infection. The study, taken as a whole, reports: CMV carriers having the relevant HLA were flagged by cumulative public TCR beta family frequency.

MiXCR, run by TCRdb on the reads, gives a single entry per CDR3 protein. The top ten hold around an eighth of the sample, which has about 830,000 distinct CDR3 sequences, roughly 33% seen once. The specimen was cultured CD8+ T cells from PBMCs, collected from culture after CMV antigen stimulation. The chain recombines TRBV7-2 with TRBJ2-5; D is unresolved. This receptor was obtained from a human donor in good health (CMV status not recorded). Some clones in this sample may be carry-over from other donors' samples. The CDR3 coding sequence is TGTGCCAGCAGCTTGTTTAATCAAGAGACCCAGTACTTC. Its translation is CASSLFNQETQYF.